The next 7 T cell receptor beta chains were all read from a single sample in a study of neurological immune-mediated disorders. The time point was: longitudinal time-point 3. TCRdb fed the 5' RACE reads into MiXCR, producing one record per CDR3 protein. Among 43,000 or so distinct CDR3 sequences listed, approximately 13% were seen once. Sequenced input: PBMCs. These receptors all come from a man aged 25 to 40 in good health.

Here the CDR3 DNA reads TGTGCCTGGAGTGTGAGGGGGCCCGGGGAGCTGTTTTTT. As protein: CAWSVRGPGELFF. The chain uses TRBV30 and TRBJ2-2; TRBD1 matches 7 bases. This CDR3 is 13 amino acids long. The V segment lost 0 bases and the J segment 6 bases; nucleotides outside the gene matches: 1. Germline V gene sequence: CDR1 GTSNPN, CDR2 SVGIG (reference sequence).

The V call is TRBV5-1, the J call TRBJ2-1; 8 bases are a match to TRBD2. J was trimmed by 4 bases and V by 0 bases; bases with no gene match: 6. CDR3 length: 16 amino acids. Germline V gives CDR1 SGHRS, CDR2 YFSETQ. For the CDR3, the DNA is TGCGCCAGCAGCTTGGGCGGGACTAGTTATTACAATGAGCAGTTCTTC. It codes for CASSLGGTSYYNEQFF.

This clonotype was observed at least ten times. V and J are TRBV5-1 and TRBJ2-2, with 10 bases aligning to TRBD2. Unmatched junction bases numbered 5, after V lost 5 bases and J lost 1 base. Germline V CDR1 and CDR2: SGHRS, YFSETQ. This CDR3 has 16 amino acids. CDR3 coding DNA: TGCGCCAGCAGGGCCCGGACTAGCGGGAACACCGGGGAGCTGTTTTTT. The encoded protein is CASRARTSGNTGELFF.

Ten or more counts support this clonotype. V is TRBV29-1 and J is TRBJ2-7, with TRBD1 identical over 8 bases. This CDR3 has 12 residues. Germline V gives CDR1 SQVTM, CDR2 ANQGSEA. J lost 3 bases, V lost 5 bases, and 3 bases had no gene match. CDR3 bases: TGCAGCGTTCAACAGGGGGTCTACGAGCAGTACTTC. Translating it yields CSVQQGVYEQYF.

The table lists this clonotype with many counts. V usage is TRBV5-1 and J usage is TRBJ2-1; tentatively, D is TRBD1 (5 bases). This CDR3 region has 13 residues. Germline V gene data show CDR1 as SGHRS and CDR2 as YFSETQ. V was pared by 5 bases and J by 1 base, with 7 bases between. CDR3 sequence reads: CASRDSSYNEQFF. As DNA, the CDR3 is TGCGCCAGCAGAGACAGTTCCTACAATGAGCAGTTCTTC.

In this sample, this clonotype is medium-sized (0.01 to 0.1%). As DNA, the CDR3 is TGTGCCATCAATTCCGGGACAGGGTCAAATGAGCAGTTCTTC. It codes for CAINSGTGSNEQFF. The chain recombines TRBV10-3 with TRBJ2-1; 9 nucleotides line up with TRBD1. CDR3 size: 14 residues. Trimming at V came to 7 bases and at J to 7 bases, leaving 8 bases not matched to a gene. Germline lookup yields CDR1 ENHRY and CDR2 SYGVKD.

As regards this clonotype: A much bigger clone sits one base away, suggesting this may be a read error. The V and J genes are TRBV5-1 and TRBJ2-7; 7 nucleotides match TRBD1. This CDR3 spans 15 amino acids. From germline, CDR1 is SGHRS and CDR2 YFSETQ. This chain's CDR3 is CASSFTAGGSYDQYF. The CDR3 DNA is TGCGCCAGCAGCTTTACGGCAGGGGGTTCCTACGACCAGTACTTC.